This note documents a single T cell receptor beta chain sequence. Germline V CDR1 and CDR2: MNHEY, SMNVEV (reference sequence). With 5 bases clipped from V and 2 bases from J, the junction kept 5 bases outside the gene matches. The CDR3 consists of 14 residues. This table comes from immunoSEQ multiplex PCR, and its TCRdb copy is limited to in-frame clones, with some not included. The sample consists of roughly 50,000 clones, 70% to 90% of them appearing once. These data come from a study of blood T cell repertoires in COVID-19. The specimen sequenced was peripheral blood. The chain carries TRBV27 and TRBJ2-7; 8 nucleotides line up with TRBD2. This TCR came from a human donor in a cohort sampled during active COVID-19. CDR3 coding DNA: TGTGCCAGCAGTCCCCGGGGGGGAACCTACGAGCAGTACTTC. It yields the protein CASSPRGGTYEQYF.